The rows below give T cell receptor beta chains drawn from one sample of a study of shared clonotypes between healthy human individuals. Profiling relied on immunoSEQ multiplex PCR, and the TCRdb table lists in-frame clones only, not all of them. The sample yields almost 700,000 clones, about 92% seen once. The sequenced sample consisted of naive CD8+ T cells sorted from blood. The receptors shown here come from a man younger than 45 in good health. The CDR3 runs from the conserved cysteine through the conserved F or W. The D gene is left open where the match is weak. Clone size is given for some rows only: seen once, a few or many times, or a class if the clone is expanded.

CASSPYGQDLEKLFF	TGCGCCAGCAGCCCTTATGGACAGGATCTGGAAAAACTGTTTTTT	TRBV5-1	TRBJ1-4	-	TRBD1
CASSLFPHTEAFF	TGTGCCAGCAGTTTATTCCCGCACACTGAAGCTTTCTTT	TRBV27	TRBJ1-1	once	-
CASSLGTRLGETLNTGELFF	TGTGCCAGCAGCTTAGGTACCCGCTTGGGGGAGACCCTGAACACCGGGGAGCTGTTTTTT	TRBV11-3	TRBJ2-2	-	-
CASSLGANEQYF	TGTGCCAGCAGCTTAGGCGCCAACGAGCAGTACTTC	TRBV13	TRBJ2-7	once	-
CASQRITGEGQPQHF	TGTGCCAGCCAAAGAATAACAGGGGAGGGTCAGCCCCAGCATTTT	TRBV6-1	TRBJ1-5	-	TRBD1
CASSLSRGRTYEQYF	TGTGCCAGCAGCTTATCGAGAGGACGGACCTACGAGCAGTACTTC	TRBV5-5	TRBJ2-7	once	-
CSVDQGVEETQYF	TGCAGCGTTGATCAGGGGGTTGAAGAGACCCAGTACTTC	TRBV29-1	TRBJ2-5	-	TRBD1
CASSPFEERETQYF	TGTGCCAGCAGCCCTTTTGAGGAGCGGGAGACCCAGTACTTC	TRBV27	TRBJ2-5	-	-
CASTQGDAKETQYF	TGTGCCAGCACCCAGGGGGACGCGAAAGAGACCCAGTACTTC	TRBV5-4	TRBJ2-5	-	TRBD1
CASSFDYQGRETQYF	TGCGCCAGCAGCTTTGACTACCAGGGTCGAGAGACCCAGTACTTC	TRBV5-1	TRBJ2-5	once	-
CASSLVIAGVGQETQYF	TGTGCCAGCAGCTTGGTGATAGCGGGAGTTGGGCAAGAGACCCAGTACTTC	TRBV5-5	TRBJ2-5	once	TRBD2
CASSLNQLGYEQFF	TGTGCCAGCAGTCTCAATCAACTAGGTTATGAGCAGTTCTTC	TRBV28	TRBJ2-1	once	-
CASRQGIYEQYF	TGCGCCAGCAGGCAGGGAATATACGAGCAGTACTTC	TRBV10-2	TRBJ2-7	-	-
CASGGVRSSQETQYF	TGTGCCAGCGGGGGCGTGCGGTCCTCCCAAGAGACCCAGTACTTC	TRBV7-6	TRBJ2-5	-	-
CASSQDPAGGGYNEQFF	TGCGCCAGCAGCCAAGATCCCGCGGGGGGTGGCTACAATGAGCAGTTCTTC	TRBV4-3	TRBJ2-1	-	TRBD2
CASSYSAHEQFF	TGTGCCAGCAGTTACTCGGCTCATGAGCAGTTCTTC	TRBV6-5	TRBJ2-1	-	-